The 9 T cell receptor beta chains below all came from one sample that was sequenced in a study of blood T cells in healthy people across ages. The use of a sample-barcoded 5' primer and a J-beta primer mix characterized a second PCR of about 6 to 11 cycles. In TCRdb, the 5' RACE reads were re-called with MiXCR into one record per CDR3 protein. The table records about 830,000 distinct CDR3 sequences, approximately 59% of them present only once. Sequencing used blood. The receptors here all came from a man between 25 and 39 years old in good health.

A remark on this clonotype: An end of the junction differs from the germline gene, which may be a read error. This chain connects TRBV7-9 to TRBJ2-4; no reliable D call. The germline V gene has CDR1 SEHNR and CDR2 FQNEAQ (reference sequence). This CDR3 spans 13 amino acids. The CDR3 sequence is CASSLATNNIQYF. CDR3 sequence (DNA): TGTGCCAGCAGCTTAGCTACCAACAACATTCAGTACTTC. Filled out from reference TRBV7-9 and TRBJ2-4, the complete variable domain reads DTGVSQNPRHKITKRGQNVTFRCDPISEHNRLYWYRQTLGQGPEFLTYFQNEAQLEKSRLLSDRFSAERPKGSFSTLEIQRTEQGDSAMYLCASSLATNNIQYFGAGTRLSVL.

The V gene is TRBV12-3 or TRBV12-4, the J gene TRBJ1-3, with 9 positions matching TRBD1. V was clipped by 10 bases and J by 0 bases; unmatched bases: 10. This CDR3 comprises 16 residues. The CDR3 region is CATLRTGALSGNTIYF. The CDR3 region has the DNA TGTGCCACCCTCCGGACAGGGGCACTCTCTGGAAACACCATATATTTT.

CDR3 nucleotides: TGCAGTGCTAGAGTCGGGGGGGCTAACACTGAAGCTTTCTTT. Translation: CSARVGGANTEAFF. The chain links TRBV20-1 to TRBJ1-1, with D possibly TRBD1 on 6 matching bases. The V gene's germline CDR1 is DFQATT and CDR2 SNEGSKA (reference sequence). This CDR3 comprises 14 residues. Trimming stripped 1 base from V and 2 bases from J, with 11 bases between.

This chain connects TRBV3-1 to TRBJ2-5; 9 nucleotides line up with TRBD2. The better agreement between TRBJ2-7 and the DNA end casts doubt on the J call. The CDR3 length is 15 residues. Germline V gives CDR1 LGHDT, CDR2 YNNKEL (reference sequence). The CDR3 is CASSHLSGGSYEQYF. The CDR3 bases are TGTGCCAGCAGCCACCTTAGCGGGGGTAGTTACGAGCAGTACTTC.

The chain combines TRBV12-3 or TRBV12-4 with TRBJ1-5; 8 nucleotides line up with TRBD1. The ends lost 4 bases at V and 2 bases at J; junction bases unmatched: 4. The CDR3 length is 15 residues. CDR3 in DNA: TGTGCCAGCAGTTCCGTACAGGGGGGCAATCAGCCCCAGCATTTT. Translation gives CASSSVQGGNQPQHF.

This chain uses TRBV12-3 or TRBV12-4 with TRBJ2-7; the match to TRBD1 covers 8 bases. V was pared by 5 bases and J by 4 bases, with 10 bases of the junction left unmatched. This CDR3 spans 15 amino acids. The CDR3 coding sequence is TGTGCCAGCAGTCTCCCGGACAGGGTCGGTTACGAGCAGTACTTC. The encoded protein is CASSLPDRVGYEQYF.

This clonotype was detected once. This sequence joins TRBV9 and TRBJ2-3; no clear D gene. This CDR3 is 17 amino acids long. Trimming removed 3 bases at V and 0 bases at J, with 17 bases between. The germline gives CDR1 SGDLS, CDR2 YYNGEE. For the CDR3, the DNA is TGTGCCAGCAGCGCCAGACATACAACTTCTAGCACAGATACGCAGTATTTT. Translated, it gives CASSARHTTSSTDTQYF.

The chain joins TRBV7-9 to TRBJ1-2, with D hard to call. The CDR3 length is 13 residues. V was clipped by 5 bases and J by 4 bases, with 11 bases between them. Germline V CDR1 and CDR2: SEHNR, FQNEAQ (reference sequence). The chain's CDR3 is CASSVGQSYGYTF. Here the CDR3 DNA reads TGTGCCAGCAGCGTAGGGCAGAGCTATGGCTACACCTTC.

The genes are TRBV6-5 and TRBJ2-7; tentatively, D is TRBD1 or TRBD2 (5 bases each). The V and J ends lost 5 bases and 7 bases respectively, with 15 bases between them. Germline-derived CDR1 and CDR2 are MNHEY and SVGAGI. The CDR3 has 13 residues. This CDR3 is CASSDGALGEQYF. The CDR3 nucleotides are TGTGCCAGCAGTGACGGGGCGCTTGGTGAGCAGTACTTC.